Below, 12 T cell receptor beta chains from the same sample are listed, as sequenced in a study of Ad26.COV2.S vaccination and SARS-CoV-2 variants. Measured with immunoSEQ multiplex PCR; TCRdb has only the in-frame clones, and not every one. The sample contains 360,000 or so clones, 87% of which appear only once. Treatment noted: roughly 19 received Ad26.COV2.S at low or high dose, single or two shots; roughly five received placebo; per-sample allocation not given. Vaccine and placebo recipients were sampled on day 63 after the first injection. Sequenced here: peripheral blood, sampled in a trial of Ad26.COV2.S vaccine versus placebo. Receptors originate from a person between 18 and 59 years old who received the Ad26.COV2.S COVID-19 vaccine or a placebo.

The rearrangement uses TRBV5-1 and TRBJ2-1, with D possibly TRBD2 on 5 matching bases. The CDR3 has 15 amino acids. V was trimmed by 2 bases and J by 6 bases, leaving 15 bases between them. Germline-derived CDR1 and CDR2 are SGHRS and YFSETQ. The CDR3 sequence is CASSLTTGVGNEQFF. As DNA, the CDR3 is TGCGCCAGCAGCTTAACAACCGGGGTGGGCAATGAGCAGTTCTTC.

The chain has TRBV27 and TRBJ1-4; 10 nucleotides line up with TRBD1. Germline CDR1 is MNHEY and CDR2 is SMNVEV (reference sequence). J lost 7 bases, V lost 5 bases, and 4 bases had no gene match. CDR3 length: 14 amino acids. The CDR3: CASSRQGASEKLFF. The DNA of the CDR3 is TGTGCCAGCAGTAGACAGGGGGCAAGTGAAAAACTGTTTTTT.

The gene calls are TRBV6-5 and TRBJ1-5; D gene unclear. Trimming shortened V by 6 bases and J by 3 bases, and 9 bases separated the two germline ends. Per the germline V gene, CDR1 is MNHEY and CDR2 is SVGAGI. This CDR3 spans 13 amino acids. CDR3 DNA: TGTGCCAGCAGCCCACAGAACAATCAGCCCCAGCATTTT. Protein: CASSPQNNQPQHF.

The chain uses TRBV10-3 and TRBJ1-4; the match to TRBD1 covers 9 bases. Looked up from germline, CDR1 is ENHRY and CDR2 is SYGVKD. The trim removed 6 bases at V and 8 bases at J, leaving 13 bases unmatched. The CDR3 contains 16 residues. In DNA form, the CDR3 reads TGTGCCATCAGAGAGGGGAGACAGGGGGTCCGGGAAAAACTGTTTTTT. Its protein product is CAIREGRQGVREKLFF.

V and J are TRBV27 and TRBJ2-7; TRBD1 is a possible D gene (6 bases). This CDR3 comprises 17 residues. V was shortened by 3 bases and J by 1 base, with 19 bases between the two germline ends. CDR1 MNHEY and CDR2 SMNVEV come from the germline V gene (reference sequence). DNA for the CDR3: TGTGCCAGCAGTTTTCCTAATCCCTCGACAGGTTCCTACGAGCAGTACTTC. Its translation is CASSFPNPSTGSYEQYF.

A word on this clone: Distinct nucleotide sequences in the sample also encode this CDR3. The CDR3 protein is CASSSPSTDTQYF. The CDR3 DNA follows: TGTGCCAGCAGCTCCCCGAGCACAGATACGCAGTATTTT. V gene TRBV7-2 combines with J gene TRBJ2-3; D gene uncertain. The V end lost 4 bases, the J end lost 0 bases, and 5 bases lay between the germline ends. Germline loops: CDR1 SGHTA, CDR2 FQGNSA. CDR3 length equals 13 residues.

This chain joins TRBV30 and TRBJ1-2; tentatively, D is TRBD1 (5 bases). The V end lost 0 bases, the J end lost 8 bases, and 13 bases lay between the germline ends. The CDR3 has 13 residues. From germline, CDR1 is GTSNPN and CDR2 SVGIG (reference sequence). The CDR3 bases are TGTGCCTGGAGTGTAGGGGAGGACGTAGGCTACACCTTC. It codes for CAWSVGEDVGYTF.

The rearrangement uses TRBV5-1 and TRBJ2-5; 10 nucleotides line up with TRBD1. Unmatched junction bases numbered 7, after V lost 3 bases and J lost 5 bases. The CDR3 covers 15 residues. Germline V gene lookup returns CDR1 SGHRS and CDR2 YFSETQ. The CDR3 DNA reads TGCGCCAGCAGCTGGGACAGGGGATCGTGGGAGACCCAGTACTTC. Protein product: CASSWDRGSWETQYF.

The sample holds one count of this clone. The genes are TRBV9 and TRBJ1-4, with D possibly matching TRBD1 (6 bases). There are 17 residues in the CDR3. In germline, CDR1 is SGDLS, CDR2 YYNGEE. The ends were cut back, 3 bases at V and 5 bases at J, with 20 bases in the middle. CDR3 amino acids: CASSARGGGRENEKLFF. In DNA, the CDR3 is TGTGCCAGCAGCGCTCGAGGGGGAGGGAGGGAAAATGAAAAACTGTTTTTT.

The chain joins TRBV7-2 to TRBJ2-7; D uncertain. The V gene lost 6 bases and the J gene lost 3 bases, with 12 bases spanning the gap. This CDR3 has 13 amino acids. From germline, CDR1 is SGHTA and CDR2 FQGNSA. In nucleotides, the CDR3 is TGTGCCAGCAGTTACGTAGTCGACTACGAGCAGTACTTC. Its protein is CASSYVVDYEQYF.

The chain employs TRBV5-4 and TRBJ1-6; 8 nucleotides align to TRBD1. J was trimmed by 6 bases and V by 4 bases; bases with no gene match: 6. Germline CDR1 and CDR2: SGHNT and YYREEE (reference sequence). This CDR3 has 15 residues. CDR3: CASSIGQGLNSPLHF. The CDR3 DNA reads as TGTGCCAGCAGCATCGGACAGGGACTTAATTCACCCCTCCACTTT.

V and J are TRBV4-1 and TRBJ2-3, with D possibly TRBD2 on 6 matching bases. Germline lookup yields CDR1 MGHRA and CDR2 YSYEKL. The CDR3 loop spans 15 amino acids. The germline V and J ends were trimmed by 6 bases and 0 bases, with 13 bases remaining between them. The CDR3 reads CASRGLGGSTDTQYF. CDR3 in DNA: TGCGCCAGCAGGGGCCTTGGGGGGAGCACAGATACGCAGTATTTT.